This T cell receptor (beta chain) was recovered during a study of T cell clones after liver transplantation. At the level of the study: Post-transplant blood was tracked for graft-donor-reactive T cell clones identified in a pre-transplant mixed lymphocyte reaction. Patients counted as tolerant after at least one year off all immunosuppression, enzymes not exceeding twice normal. Samples came pre-transplant, pre-randomization before withdrawal, and post-randomization after withdrawal ended.

The CDR3 is made up of 16 amino acids. V dropped 6 bases and J dropped 2 bases, with 16 bases sitting between them. From germline, CDR1 is SEHNR and CDR2 FQNEAQ (reference sequence). Produced via immunoSEQ multiplex PCR; TCRdb's table is partial and in-frame only. The table lists under 150,000 clones, 90% of them singletons. The chain links TRBV7-9 to TRBJ1-4; no reliable D call. This receptor was obtained from a human patient who received a liver transplant. The T cells may partly be graft donor cells. The material was CD4+ T cells from blood, obtained 12 months after liver transplant. The CDR3 region is CASRPTGPRTNEKLFF. The CDR3 coding sequence is TGTGCCAGCAGGCCGACCGGGCCCAGGACTAATGAAAAACTGTTTTTT.